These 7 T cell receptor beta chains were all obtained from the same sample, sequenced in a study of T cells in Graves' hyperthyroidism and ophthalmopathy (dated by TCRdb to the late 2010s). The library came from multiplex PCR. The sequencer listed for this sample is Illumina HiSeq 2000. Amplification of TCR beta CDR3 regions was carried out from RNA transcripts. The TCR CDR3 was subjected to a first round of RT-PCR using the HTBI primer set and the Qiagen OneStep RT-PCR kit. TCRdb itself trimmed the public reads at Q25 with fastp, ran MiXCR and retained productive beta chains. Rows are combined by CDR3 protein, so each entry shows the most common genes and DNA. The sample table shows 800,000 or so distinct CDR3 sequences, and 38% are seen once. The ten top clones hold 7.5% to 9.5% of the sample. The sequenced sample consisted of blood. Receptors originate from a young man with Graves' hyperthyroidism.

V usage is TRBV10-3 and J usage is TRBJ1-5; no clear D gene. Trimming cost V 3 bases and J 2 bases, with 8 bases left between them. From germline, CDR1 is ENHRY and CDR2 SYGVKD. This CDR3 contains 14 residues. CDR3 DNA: TGTGCCATCAGTGAAGTATTGGGCAATCAGCCCCAGCATTTT. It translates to CAISEVLGNQPQHF.

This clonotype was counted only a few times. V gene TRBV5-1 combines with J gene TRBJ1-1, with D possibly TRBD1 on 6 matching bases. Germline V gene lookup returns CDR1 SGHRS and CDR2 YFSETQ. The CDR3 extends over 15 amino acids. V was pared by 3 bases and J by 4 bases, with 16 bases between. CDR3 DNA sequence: TGCGCCAGCAGCTACCTGACAGGACAGAGCACTGAAGCTTTCTTT. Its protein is CASSYLTGQSTEAFF.

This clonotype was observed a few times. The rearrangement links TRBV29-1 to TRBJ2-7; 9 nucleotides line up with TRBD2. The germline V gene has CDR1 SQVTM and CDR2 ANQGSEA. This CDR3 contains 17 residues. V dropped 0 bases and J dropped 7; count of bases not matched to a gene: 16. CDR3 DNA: TGCAGCGTTGAAGATCTAAGCGGGAGGACCCTGGGGAGGGAGCAGTACTTC. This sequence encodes CSVEDLSGRTLGREQYF.

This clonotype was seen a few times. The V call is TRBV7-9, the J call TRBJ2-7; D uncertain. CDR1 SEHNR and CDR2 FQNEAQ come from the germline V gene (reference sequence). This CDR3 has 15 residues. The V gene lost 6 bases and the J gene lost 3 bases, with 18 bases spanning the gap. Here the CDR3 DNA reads TGTGCCAGCAGTCCAGAGCCCAAGCCAGTCTACGAGCAGTACTTC. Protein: CASSPEPKPVYEQYF. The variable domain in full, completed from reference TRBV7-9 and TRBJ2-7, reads DTGVSQNPRHKITKRGQNVTFRCDPISEHNRLYWYRQTLGQGPEFLTYFQNEAQLEKSRLLSDRFSAERPKGSFSTLEIQRTEQGDSAMYLCASSPEPKPVYEQYFGPGTRLTVT.

The CDR3 protein is CSVVLLAKNIQYF. As DNA, the CDR3 is TGCAGCGTTGTGTTATTGGCCAAAAACATTCAGTACTTC. The rearrangement joins TRBV29-1 to TRBJ2-4, with D unresolved. Germline V gene data show CDR1 as SQVTM and CDR2 as ANQGSEA. V lost 4 bases to trimming and J lost 1 base, with 8 bases between them. CDR3 length equals 13 residues.

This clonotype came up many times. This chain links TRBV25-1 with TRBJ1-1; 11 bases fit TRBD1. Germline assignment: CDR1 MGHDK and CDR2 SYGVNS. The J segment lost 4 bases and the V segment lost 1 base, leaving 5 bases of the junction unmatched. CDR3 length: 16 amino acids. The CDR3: CASSESPGQGGTEAFF. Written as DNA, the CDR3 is TGTGCCAGCAGTGAATCCCCGGGACAGGGGGGCACTGAAGCTTTCTTT.

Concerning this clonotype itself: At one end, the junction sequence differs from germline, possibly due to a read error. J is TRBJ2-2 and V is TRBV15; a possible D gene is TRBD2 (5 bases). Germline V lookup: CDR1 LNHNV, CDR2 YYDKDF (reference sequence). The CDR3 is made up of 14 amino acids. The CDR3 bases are TGTGCCACCAGCCCACTACAAGGCACCGGGGAGTTGTTTTTT. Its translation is CATSPLQGTGELFF.